This T cell receptor (beta chain) was observed in a study of identical twins. Overall study results and limits: Less excess twin sharing appeared in beta out-of-frame sequences.

This clonotype has a count of ten or more. Its cognate antigen is unknown. TCRdb used MiXCR to reprocess the 5' RACE reads, holding one entry per CDR3 protein. Among over 200,000 distinct CDR3 sequences listed, more than 9% were seen once. Among all donors, each was a healthy Caucasian. Sequenced input: memory T cells sorted from blood. This TCR came from a man in his fifties or sixties in good health.

CDR3 amino acids: CAWVYPGTGLYNEQFF. The DNA of the CDR3 is TGTGCCTGGGTCTATCCTGGGACAGGGTTGTACAATGAGCAGTTCTTC. The V and J genes are TRBV30 and TRBJ2-1, with 9 bases matching TRBD1. Germline CDR1 reads GTSNPN; CDR2 reads SVGIG (reference sequence). The CDR3 is 16 amino acids. The V and J ends lost 5 bases and 4 bases, in that order; junction bases with no gene match: 12.